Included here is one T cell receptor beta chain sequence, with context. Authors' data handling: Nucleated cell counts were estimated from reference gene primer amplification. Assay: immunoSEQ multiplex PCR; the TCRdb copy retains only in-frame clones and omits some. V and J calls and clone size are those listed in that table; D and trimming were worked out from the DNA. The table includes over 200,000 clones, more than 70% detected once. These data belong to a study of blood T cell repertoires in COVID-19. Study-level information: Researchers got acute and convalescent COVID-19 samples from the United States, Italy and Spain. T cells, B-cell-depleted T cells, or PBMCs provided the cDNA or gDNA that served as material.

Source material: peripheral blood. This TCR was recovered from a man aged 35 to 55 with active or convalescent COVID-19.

CDR3 loop: CASSLELRGEAFF. The CDR3 DNA reads as TGTGCCAGCAGCTTAGAATTGCGCGGTGAAGCTTTCTTT. The chain links TRBV7-2 to TRBJ1-1; D call uncertain. Per the germline V gene, CDR1 is SGHTA and CDR2 is FQGNSA. Trimming took off 1 base at V and 7 bases at J, with 10 bases between the two ends. This CDR3 is built from 13 residues.